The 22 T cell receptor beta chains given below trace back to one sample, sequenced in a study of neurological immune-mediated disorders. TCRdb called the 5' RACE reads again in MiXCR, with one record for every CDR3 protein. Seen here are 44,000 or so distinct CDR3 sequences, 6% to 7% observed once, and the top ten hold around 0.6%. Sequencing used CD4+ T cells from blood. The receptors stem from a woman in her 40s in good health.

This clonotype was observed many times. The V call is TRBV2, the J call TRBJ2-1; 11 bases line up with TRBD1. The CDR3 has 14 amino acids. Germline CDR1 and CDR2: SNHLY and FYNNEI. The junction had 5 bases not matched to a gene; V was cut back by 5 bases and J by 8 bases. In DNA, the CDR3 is TGTGCCAGCAGTTGGGACAGGGGGGTCGATGAGCAGTTCTTC. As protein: CASSWDRGVDEQFF.

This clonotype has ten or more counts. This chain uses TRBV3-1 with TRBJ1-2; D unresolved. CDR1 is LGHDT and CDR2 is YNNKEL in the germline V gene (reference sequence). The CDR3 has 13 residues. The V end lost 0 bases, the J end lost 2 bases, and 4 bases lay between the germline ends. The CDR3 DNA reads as TGTGCCAGCAGCCAAGATAAGAACTATGGCTACACCTTC. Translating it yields CASSQDKNYGYTF.

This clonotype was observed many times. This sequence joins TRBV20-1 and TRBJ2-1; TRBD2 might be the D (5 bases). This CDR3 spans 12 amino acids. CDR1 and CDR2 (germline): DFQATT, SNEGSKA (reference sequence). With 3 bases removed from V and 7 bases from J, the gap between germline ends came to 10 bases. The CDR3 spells CSASTSLNEQFF. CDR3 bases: TGCAGTGCTAGTACTAGTCTGAATGAGCAGTTCTTC.

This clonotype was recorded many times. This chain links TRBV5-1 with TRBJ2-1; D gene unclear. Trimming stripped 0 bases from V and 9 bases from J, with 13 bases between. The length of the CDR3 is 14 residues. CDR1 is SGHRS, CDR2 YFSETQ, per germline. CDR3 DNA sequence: TGCGCCAGCAGCTTGGGGGTAGACCACGGTGAGCAGTTCTTC. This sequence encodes CASSLGVDHGEQFF.

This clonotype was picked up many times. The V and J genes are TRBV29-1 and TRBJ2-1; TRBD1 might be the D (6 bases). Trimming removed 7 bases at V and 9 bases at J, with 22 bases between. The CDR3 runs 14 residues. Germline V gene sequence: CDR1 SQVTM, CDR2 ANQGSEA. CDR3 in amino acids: CSGGTRGLGFEQFF. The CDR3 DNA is TGCAGCGGAGGGACAAGGGGCCTCGGATTTGAGCAGTTCTTC.

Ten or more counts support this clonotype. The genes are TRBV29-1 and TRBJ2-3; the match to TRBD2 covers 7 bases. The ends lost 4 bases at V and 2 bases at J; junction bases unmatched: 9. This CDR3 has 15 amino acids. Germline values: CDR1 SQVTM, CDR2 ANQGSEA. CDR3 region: CSVGGGRGLTDTQYF. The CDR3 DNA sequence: TGCAGCGTTGGGGGCGGGAGAGGTCTCACAGATACGCAGTATTTT.

CDR3 amino acids: CSARGSSEGPGTEAFF. The CDR3 DNA is TGCAGTGCTAGAGGGTCGAGTGAGGGGCCGGGAACTGAAGCTTTCTTT. V gene TRBV20-1 combines with J gene TRBJ1-1; maybe TRBD1 (5 bases). Germline-derived CDR1 and CDR2 are DFQATT and SNEGSKA (reference sequence). There are 16 residues in the CDR3. The ends were cut back, 1 base at V and 5 bases at J, with 20 bases in the middle.

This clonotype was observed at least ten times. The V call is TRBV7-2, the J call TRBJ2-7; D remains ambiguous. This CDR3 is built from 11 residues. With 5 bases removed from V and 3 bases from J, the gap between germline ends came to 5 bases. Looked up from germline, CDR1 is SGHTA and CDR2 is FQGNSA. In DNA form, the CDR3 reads TGTGCCAGCAGCCGTGACTACGAGCAGTACTTC. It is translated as CASSRDYEQYF.

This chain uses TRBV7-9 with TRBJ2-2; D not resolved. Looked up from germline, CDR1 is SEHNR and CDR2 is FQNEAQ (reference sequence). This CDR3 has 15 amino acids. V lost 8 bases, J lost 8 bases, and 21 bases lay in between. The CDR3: CASGEDGITAGELFF. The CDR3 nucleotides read TGTGCCAGCGGAGAGGACGGAATCACGGCGGGGGAGCTGTTTTTT.

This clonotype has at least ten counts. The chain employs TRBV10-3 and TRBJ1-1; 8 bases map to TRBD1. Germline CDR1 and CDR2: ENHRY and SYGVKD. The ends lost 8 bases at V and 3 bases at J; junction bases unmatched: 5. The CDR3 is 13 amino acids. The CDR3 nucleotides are TGTGCCATCGGACAGGGCGAGGACACTGAAGCTTTCTTT. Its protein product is CAIGQGEDTEAFF.

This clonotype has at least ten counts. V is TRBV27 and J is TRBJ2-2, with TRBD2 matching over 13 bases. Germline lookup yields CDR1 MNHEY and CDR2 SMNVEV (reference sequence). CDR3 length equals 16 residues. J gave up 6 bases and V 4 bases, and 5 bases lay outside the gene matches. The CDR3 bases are TGTGCCAGCAGTTCTGACGGACTAGCGGGAGCCGGGGAGCTGTTTTTT. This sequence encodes CASSSDGLAGAGELFF.

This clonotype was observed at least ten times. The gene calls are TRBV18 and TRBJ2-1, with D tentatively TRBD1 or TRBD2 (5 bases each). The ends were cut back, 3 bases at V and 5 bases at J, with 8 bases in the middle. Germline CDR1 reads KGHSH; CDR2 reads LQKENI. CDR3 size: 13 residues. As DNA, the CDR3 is TGTGCCAGCTCACCGGGGACCAACAATGAGCAGTTCTTC. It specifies CASSPGTNNEQFF.

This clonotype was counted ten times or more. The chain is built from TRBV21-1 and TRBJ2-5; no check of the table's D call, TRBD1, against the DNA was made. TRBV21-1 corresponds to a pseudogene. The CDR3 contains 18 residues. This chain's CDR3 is CASSGVPFRGRLQETQYF. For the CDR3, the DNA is TGTGCCAGCAGCGGAGTCCCGTTTCGGGGGCGACTACAAGAGACCCAGTACTTC.

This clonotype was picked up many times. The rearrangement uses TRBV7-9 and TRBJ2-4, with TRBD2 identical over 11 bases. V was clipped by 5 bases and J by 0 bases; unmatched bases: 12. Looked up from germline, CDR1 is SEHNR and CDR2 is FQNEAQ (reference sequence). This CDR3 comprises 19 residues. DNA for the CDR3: TGTGCCAGCAGCCCCAAACTAGCGGGAGACAAGATAGCCAAAAACATTCAGTACTTC. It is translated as CASSPKLAGDKIAKNIQYF. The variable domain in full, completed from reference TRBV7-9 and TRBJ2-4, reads DTGVSQNPRHKITKRGQNVTFRCDPISEHNRLYWYRQTLGQGPEFLTYFQNEAQLEKSRLLSDRFSAERPKGSFSTLEIQRTEQGDSAMYLCASSPKLAGDKIAKNIQYFGAGTRLSVL.

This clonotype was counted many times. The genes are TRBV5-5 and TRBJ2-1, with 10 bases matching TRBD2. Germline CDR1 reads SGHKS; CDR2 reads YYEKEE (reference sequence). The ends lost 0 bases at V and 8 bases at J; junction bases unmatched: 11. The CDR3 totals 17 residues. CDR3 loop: CASSLVASGSLNHEQFF. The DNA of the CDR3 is TGTGCCAGCAGCTTGGTTGCTAGCGGGAGTCTTAATCATGAGCAGTTCTTC.

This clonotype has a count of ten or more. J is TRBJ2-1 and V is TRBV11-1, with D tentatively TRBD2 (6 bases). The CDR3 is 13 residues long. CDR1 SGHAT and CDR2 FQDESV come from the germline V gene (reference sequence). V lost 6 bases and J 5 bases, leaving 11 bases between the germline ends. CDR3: CASRMTRNNEQFF. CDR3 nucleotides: TGTGCCAGCAGAATGACTAGGAACAATGAGCAGTTCTTC. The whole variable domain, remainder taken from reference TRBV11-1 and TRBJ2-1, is EAEVAQSPRYKITEKSQAVAFWCDPISGHATLYWYRQILGQGPELLVQFQDESVVDDSQLPKDRFSAERLKGVDSTLKIQPAELGDSAMYLCASRMTRNNEQFFGPGTRLTVL.

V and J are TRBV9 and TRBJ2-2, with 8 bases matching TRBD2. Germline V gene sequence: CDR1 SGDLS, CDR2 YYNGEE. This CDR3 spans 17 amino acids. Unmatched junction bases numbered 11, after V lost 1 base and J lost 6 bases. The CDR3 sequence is CASSVTILAGGSGELFF. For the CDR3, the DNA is TGTGCCAGCAGCGTAACTATTCTAGCGGGTGGTTCCGGGGAGCTGTTTTTT.

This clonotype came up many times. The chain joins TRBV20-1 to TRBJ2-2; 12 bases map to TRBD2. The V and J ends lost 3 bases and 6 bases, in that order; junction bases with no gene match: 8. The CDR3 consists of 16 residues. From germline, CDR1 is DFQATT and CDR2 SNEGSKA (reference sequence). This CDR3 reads CSASSLASGRAGELFF. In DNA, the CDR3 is TGCAGTGCTAGCTCATTGGCTAGCGGGAGGGCCGGGGAGCTGTTTTTT.

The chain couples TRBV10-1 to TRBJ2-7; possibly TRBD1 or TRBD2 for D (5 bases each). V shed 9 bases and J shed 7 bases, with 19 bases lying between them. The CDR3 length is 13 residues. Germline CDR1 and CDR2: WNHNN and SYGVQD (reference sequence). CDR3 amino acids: CASRRDPQSEQYF. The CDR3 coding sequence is TGCGCCAGTCGCCGGGACCCCCAGTCTGAGCAGTACTTC.

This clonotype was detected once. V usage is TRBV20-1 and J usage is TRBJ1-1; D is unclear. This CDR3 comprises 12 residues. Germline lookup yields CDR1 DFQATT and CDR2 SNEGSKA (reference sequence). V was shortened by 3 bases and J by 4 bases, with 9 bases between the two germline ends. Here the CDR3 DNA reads TGCAGTGCTAGTCGCGAGGTCACTGAAGCTTTCTTT. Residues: CSASREVTEAFF.

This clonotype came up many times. CDR3 nucleotides: TGCGCCAGCAGCCAGGCAGATACGCAGTATTTT. Translation: CASSQADTQYF. The genes are TRBV4-1 and TRBJ2-3; D unresolved. The CDR3 covers 11 residues. The germline CDR1 and CDR2 sequences are MGHRA and YSYEKL. Trimming stripped 3 bases from V and 4 bases from J, with 2 bases between.

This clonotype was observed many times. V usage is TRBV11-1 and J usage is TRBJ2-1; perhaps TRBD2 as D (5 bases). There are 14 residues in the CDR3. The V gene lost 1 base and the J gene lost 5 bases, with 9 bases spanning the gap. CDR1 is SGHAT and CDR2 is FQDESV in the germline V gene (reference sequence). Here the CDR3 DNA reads TGTGCCAGCAGCTTAGACGCGGGTGACAATGAGCAGTTCTTC. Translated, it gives CASSLDAGDNEQFF.